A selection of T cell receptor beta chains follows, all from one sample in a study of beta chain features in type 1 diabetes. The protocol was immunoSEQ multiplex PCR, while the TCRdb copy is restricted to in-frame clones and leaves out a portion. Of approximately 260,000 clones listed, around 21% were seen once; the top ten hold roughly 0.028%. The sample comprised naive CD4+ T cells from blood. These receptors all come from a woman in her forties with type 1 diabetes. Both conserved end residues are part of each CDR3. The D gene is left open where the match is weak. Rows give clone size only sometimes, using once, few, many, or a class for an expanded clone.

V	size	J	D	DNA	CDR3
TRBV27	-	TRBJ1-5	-	TGTGCCAGCAGTCCTCAGCGGGCCGATCAGCCCCAGCATTTT	CASSPQRADQPQHF
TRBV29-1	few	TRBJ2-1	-	TGCAGCGCCCCCCGCATCGTCGGGGATGAGCAGTTCTTC	CSAPRIVGDEQFF
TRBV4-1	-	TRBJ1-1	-	TGCGCCAGCAGCCCCCGCGGGAGGCTTGAAGCTTTCTTT	CASSPRGRLEAFF
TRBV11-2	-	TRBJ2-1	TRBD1	TGTGCCAGCAGCTTATACGCGGGACAGGTTCATGAGCAGTTCTTC	CASSLYAGQVHEQFF
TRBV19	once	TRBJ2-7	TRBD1	TGTGCCAGTAGTACATCTGCCGGGACAGAGCTCCACGAGCAGTACTTC	CASSTSAGTELHEQYF
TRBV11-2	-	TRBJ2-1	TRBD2	TGTGCCAGCAGCGAGACTAGCGGGAGTCCCCATGAGCAGTTCTTC	CASSETSGSPHEQFF
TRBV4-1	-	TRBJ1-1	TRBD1	TGCGCCAGCAGCCAAGATATCAAAGGGACAGGGGGCCGGTACACTGAAGCTTTCTTT	CASSQDIKGTGGRYTEAFF
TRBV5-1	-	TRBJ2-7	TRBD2	TGCGCCAGCAGCTTGGGACTAGCGGTATACGAGCAGTACTTC	CASSLGLAVYEQYF
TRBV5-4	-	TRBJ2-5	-	TGTGCCAGCAGCCCCGGCAGGCAAGAGACCCAGTACTTC	CASSPGRQETQYF
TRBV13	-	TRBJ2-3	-	TGTGCCAGCAGCTTTGGCTCGATGGATACGCAGTATTTT	CASSFGSMDTQYF
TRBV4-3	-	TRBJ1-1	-	TGCGCCAGCAGCAAACACACGGGGGGGGGAACCCTGAACACTGAAGCTTTCTTT	CASSKHTGGGTLNTEAFF
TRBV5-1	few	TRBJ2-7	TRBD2	TGCGCCAGCAGCTTGGACGCGGGGGTCGGCGAGCAGTACTTC	CASSLDAGVGEQYF
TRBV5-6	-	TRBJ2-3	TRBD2	TGTGCCAGCAGCCCCGCCGGGACTAGCGGTTCTACGCAGTATTTT	CASSPAGTSGSTQYF
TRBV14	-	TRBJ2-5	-	TGTGCCAGCAGCCAAGGACAGCTCCAAGAGACCCAGTACTTC	CASSQGQLQETQYF
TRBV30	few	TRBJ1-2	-	TGTGCCTGGAGTATCTCCAGAAATGGCTACACCTTC	CAWSISRNGYTF
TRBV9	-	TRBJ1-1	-	TGTGCCAGCAGCGTAGAACGGGGAGTAGCTTTCTTT	CASSVERGVAFF
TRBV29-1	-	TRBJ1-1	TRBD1	TGCAGCGTGGACAGGGTCGGAACTGAAGCTTTCTTT	CSVDRVGTEAFF
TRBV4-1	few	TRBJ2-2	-	TGCGCCAGCAGCCCGGTGGGAGCGAACACCGGGGAGCTGTTTTTT	CASSPVGANTGELFF
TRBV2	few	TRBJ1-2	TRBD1	TGTGCCAGCATTTCGGACAGGGAAGCGTATGGCTACACCTTC	CASISDREAYGYTF
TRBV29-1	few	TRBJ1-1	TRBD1	TGCAGCGTTGGGACAGGGGGGCGAGCTTTCTTT	CSVGTGGRAFF
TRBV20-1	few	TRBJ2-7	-	TGCAGTGCTAGGTGGGGAGACGAGCAGTACTTC	CSARWGDEQYF
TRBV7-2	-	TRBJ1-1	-	TGTGCCAGCGTCCCAAGCGGGGCGGCGGGCACTGAAGCTTTCTTT	CASVPSGAAGTEAFF
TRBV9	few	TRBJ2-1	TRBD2	TGTGCCAGCAGCGTGGGACTAGCGGGAAGCTCCTACAATGAGCAGTTCTTC	CASSVGLAGSSYNEQFF
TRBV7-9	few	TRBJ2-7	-	TGTGCCAGCAGCTCGACCGGGACTCCCAACGAGCAGTACTTC	CASSSTGTPNEQYF
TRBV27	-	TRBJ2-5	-	TGTGCCAGCAGTAGACGGAGGGCGGAGACCCAGTACTTC	CASSRRRAETQYF
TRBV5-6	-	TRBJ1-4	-	TGTGCCAGCAGCTCTTGGGAGACTAATGAAAAACTGTTTTTT	CASSSWETNEKLFF
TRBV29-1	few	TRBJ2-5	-	TGCAGCGTTGGAGGGGAGACCCAGTACTTC	CSVGGETQYF
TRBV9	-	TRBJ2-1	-	TGTGCCAGCAGCCCTAGTGACTACAATGAGCAGTTCTTC	CASSPSDYNEQFF
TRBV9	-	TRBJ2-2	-	TGTGCCAGCAGCGTAGCAGGGGACACCGGGGAGCTGTTTTTT	CASSVAGDTGELFF
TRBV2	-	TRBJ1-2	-	TGTGCCAGCAGTCAGGACAGTAACTATGGCTACACCTTC	CASSQDSNYGYTF
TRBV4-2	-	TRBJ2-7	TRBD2	TGTGCCAGCAGCCAAGGCGGGGGGGTGGGGGAGCAGTACTTC	CASSQGGGVGEQYF
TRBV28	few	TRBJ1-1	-	TGTGCCAGCAGATATAGACAGGTCGAAGCTTTCTTT	CASRYRQVEAFF
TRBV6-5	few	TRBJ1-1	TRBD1	TGTGCCAGCTCTTCAGGGGGCACTGAAGCTTTCTTT	CASSSGGTEAFF
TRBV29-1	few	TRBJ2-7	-	TGCAGCGCCGCCATGCCCGGGAGTATCTACGAGCAGTACTTC	CSAAMPGSIYEQYF
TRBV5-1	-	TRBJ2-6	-	TGCGCCAGCAGTTCAAACACTGGGGCCAACGTCCTGACTTTC	CASSSNTGANVLTF
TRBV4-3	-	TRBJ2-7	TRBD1	TGCGCCAGCAGCCAAGACTGGGGACAGAGCTCCTACGAGCAGTACTTC	CASSQDWGQSSYEQYF
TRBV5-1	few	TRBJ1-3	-	TGCGCCAGCAGCAGGCTAGAAGGCGACACCATATATTTT	CASSRLEGDTIYF
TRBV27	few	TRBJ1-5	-	TGTGCCAGCAGTGACAGTAATAGCAATCAGCCCCAGCATTTT	CASSDSNSNQPQHF
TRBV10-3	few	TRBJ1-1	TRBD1	TGTGCCATCGCCTCGACAGGGCAGAACACTGAAGCTTTCTTT	CAIASTGQNTEAFF
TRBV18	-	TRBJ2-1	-	TGTGCCAGCTCACCGTCGGCCGGGAGAGCAAATGAGCAGTTCTTC	CASSPSAGRANEQFF
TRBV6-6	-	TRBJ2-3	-	TGTGCCAGCAGCCCTTCGGCGGAGACGCAGTATTTT	CASSPSAETQYF
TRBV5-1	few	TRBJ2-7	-	TGCGCCAGCAGCTTGATGGGGAGCGAGCAGTACTTC	CASSLMGSEQYF